This note documents a single T cell receptor (beta chain) sequence. Other DNA variants within this sample encode the same CDR3. Germline V gives CDR1 SGHRS, CDR2 YFSETQ. This CDR3 spans 16 amino acids. J lost 1 base, V lost 0 bases, and 5 bases had no gene match. The data originate from a study of control samples from healthy donors and cancer patients. Measured with immunoSEQ multiplex PCR; TCRdb has only the in-frame clones, and not every one. In the table there are tens of thousands of clones, roughly 93% of which are singletons. Sequenced: PBMCs. This clonotype was sampled from a woman aged 40 to 50 with lung cancer. The gene calls are TRBV5-1 and TRBJ2-3, with TRBD1 matching 7 bases. CDR3 bases: TGCGCCAGCAGCTTGGCCCCGCAGGGGGGCACAGATACGCAGTATTTT. Its protein is CASSLAPQGGTDTQYF.